This T cell receptor (beta chain) stems from a study of cytotoxic CD8 clonotypes in ibrutinib-treated CLL (dated by TCRdb to 2020 to 2022). With respect to the entire study: The cohort included some 14 treatment-naive and roughly ten relapsed/refractory patients; some 18 were IGHV unmutated. Cryopreserved peripheral blood mononuclear cells were collected before treatment, at response, and at either disease progression or sustained remission. Longitudinal samples were obtainable from about 30% of the roughly 86 participants in the trial. Patients were still on ibrutinib when every remission and progressive disease sample was collected. The response samples were drawn at a median of 12 months into treatment, with a range of roughly 6 to 36 months. Samples averaged roughly 260,000 productive templates and around 91,000 productive rearrangements. Responses were partial in some 24 patients and complete in 2; after median about 63 months follow-up, about 14 stayed in remission and some twelve progressed. Study-wide conclusions, independent of this receptor: At ibrutinib response clonality went up, during sustained remission it held steady, and at progression it dropped back toward baseline. Baseline clonality was found to be higher than that of age-matched healthy donors and was strongly correlated with circulating CD8+ T-cell counts. Public clonotypes were rare and either shrank or stayed stable during treatment, and the rise in clonality at ibrutinib response reflected expansion of private clonotypes. Sampling times were not matched between patients in sustained remission and patients whose disease was progressing, and lymph node repertoires were not examined.

On a MiSeq, deep resolution sequencing aimed for a depth between 1 in 1 million and 1 in 200,000 T cells, with each clonotype covered about 9.9x on average. TCR beta libraries were generated with the immunoSEQ hsTCRB Kit. As for how the authors treated the data: The data were analyzed with ImmunoSEQ Analyzer and ImmunoSEQ Data Assistant, and V, D and J gene assignments followed IMGT definitions. Clonality, which ranges from 0 to 1, was calculated as one minus the normalized Shannon entropy of productive rearrangement frequencies. Only overrepresented clonotypes making up at least 0.05% of the repertoire of each patient were included in the public clonotype analysis. About a dozen age-matched healthy donor repertoires from immuneACCESS were used as controls for clonality. Held by TCRdb, this immuneACCESS table contains in-frame sequences only and omits some clones. Under half of the omission traces to an unresolved V gene where checked; the cause of the rest is unknown. V, J and clone size are those of that table, while D and trimming were read from the DNA. For this sample the table gives just over 200,000 clones, of which around 75% were detected only once. The ten largest account for 5.5% to 6% of the sample.

With regard to this clone: Its antigen is currently not known. Per-base qualities were not stored, and no clone one base away is much larger.

The sample's time point label, in plain terms: about twelve months on ibrutinib. For TCR beta library preparation, about 2 micrograms of genomic DNA were isolated from cryopreserved PBMCs. High-throughput TCR beta sequencing was performed on longitudinal blood samples from CLL patients receiving ibrutinib monotherapy. The patients took part in an open-label, single-center phase 2 trial of ibrutinib monotherapy. CDR3 length: 18 amino acids, cysteine to phenylalanine. Just CDR3 DNA is preserved here, 54 bases in frame from base 1. Trimming accounts for 2 bases at V and 2 bases at J, while the number of junction bases matched to no gene is 5.

This sequence uses TRBV23-1 and TRBJ2-1; 14 nucleotides in the junction match TRBD2. TRBV23-1 is given ORF status, its function remaining uncertain. Source: PBMCs, taken after 12 months of ibrutinib treatment. The clonotype originates from a human donor with chronic lymphocytic leukemia. Read as DNA, the sequence is TGCGCCAGCAGTCAACTGGGGACTAGCGGGAGCCCCTACAATGAGCAGTTCTTC. Translated, it gives CASSQLGTSGSPYNEQFF.